This T cell receptor beta chain was captured in a study of blood T cells in healthy people across ages. The CDR3 runs 14 residues. V lost 2 bases and J lost 9, with 14 bases in between. Germline values: CDR1 SGHNT, CDR2 YENEEA. Regarding the study as a whole: Age advanced and TCR beta diversity per million T cells fell, roughly linearly.

As to this clonotype: The antigen is undetermined.

The authors ran a second PCR of about 6 to 11 cycles using a sample-barcoded 5' primer and a J-beta primer mix. MiXCR, run by TCRdb on the 5' RACE reads, gives a single entry per CDR3 protein. Among hundreds of thousands of distinct CDR3 sequences listed, 45% to 50% were seen once. This sequence originates from a young man in good health. This chain connects TRBV11-3 to TRBJ2-1; D gene unclear. Sequencing used blood. This chain's CDR3 is CASSLSGSLGEQFF. As DNA, the CDR3 is TGTGCCAGCAGCTTAAGTGGATCTCTGGGTGAGCAGTTCTTC.